A selection of T cell receptor beta chains follows, all from one sample in a study of blood T cell repertoires in COVID-19. Clones were sequenced by immunoSEQ multiplex PCR, and TCRdb holds only the in-frame ones, with some missing. The table includes 25,000 to 35,000 clones, around 85% detected once. The specimen was peripheral blood. The origin of the receptors is a human donor with active COVID-19. The donor label of this sample is uncertain. CDR3s include the opening cysteine and the closing phenylalanine or tryptophan. Each record gives: D gene, V gene, J gene, clone size, CDR3 DNA, CDR3 protein. The D gene is left open where the match is weak. Size values are once, few and many counts, or a class for expanded clones, and some rows have none.

-,TRBV19,TRBJ2-2,-,TGTGCCAGTAGTACCAAACAGTACACCGGGGAGCTGTTTTTT,CASSTKQYTGELFF
-,TRBV9,TRBJ1-1,-,TGTGCCAGCAGCGTTCAAGGGGAACAGGGTCTGGAAGCTTTCTTT,CASSVQGEQGLEAFF
-,TRBV11-2,TRBJ2-5,-,TGTGCCAGCAGCTTGGACCCCCGGGGACAAGAGACCCAGTACTTC,CASSLDPRGQETQYF
TRBD2,TRBV6-1,TRBJ2-7,-,TGTGCCAGCAGTGAAGCCTTTGGCGGGGGCTACGAGCAGTACTTC,CASSEAFGGGYEQYF
TRBD1,TRBV6-2/TRBV6-3,TRBJ2-6,-,TGTGCCAGCAGCCCTGGACAGGGCTCTGGGGCCAACGTCCTGACTTTC,CASSPGQGSGANVLTF
TRBD2,TRBV19,TRBJ2-3,-,TGTGCCAGTAGTATAGCGGGGGGGCCAGCAGATACGCAGTATTTT,CASSIAGGPADTQYF
TRBD1,TRBV7-8,TRBJ2-2,-,TGTGCCAGCAGCCGAGTCGGAGGCAGGGGGCGCGACGGGGAGCTGTTTTTT,CASSRVGGRGRDGELFF
-,TRBV5-6,TRBJ2-3,-,TGTGCCAGCAGCTGGCAGGAAATGGATACGCAGTATTTT,CASSWQEMDTQYF
TRBD2,TRBV3-1/TRBV3-2,TRBJ2-1,-,TGTGCCAGCAGCCAAGGGGCGGGAGGCCTGTTCTTC,CASSQGAGGLFF
TRBD2,TRBV7-2,TRBJ2-7,once,TGTGCCAGCAGCTTAGTCGCGGGGGGCCCCACCTACGAGCAGTACTTC,CASSLVAGGPTYEQYF
TRBD1,TRBV6-5,TRBJ1-2,-,TGTGCCAGCAGTTACAGGACAGGGGGCAATGGCTACACCTTC,CASSYRTGGNGYTF
TRBD1,TRBV12-5,TRBJ2-7,few,TGTGCTAGTGGTTTCGGACAGGGGAGCTACGAGCAGTACTTC,CASGFGQGSYEQYF
TRBD2,TRBV5-1,TRBJ2-5,-,TGCGCCAGCAGCTTGGTGCTAGCGGGGATTCAAGAGACCCAGTACTTC,CASSLVLAGIQETQYF
TRBD1,TRBV19,TRBJ1-5,-,TGTGCCAGTAGTCGACAGGGAGGAAGCAATCAGCCCCAGCATTTT,CASSRQGGSNQPQHF
-,TRBV7-9,TRBJ2-5,-,TGTGCCAGCAGTCGCCAACAGGGCGGGTACCAAGAGACCCAGTACTTC,CASSRQQGGYQETQYF
-,TRBV5-1,TRBJ2-2,-,TGCGCCAGCGACCTCGGGGGGCGTGGGACCGGGGAGCTGTTTTTT,CASDLGGRGTGELFF